This T cell receptor (beta chain) was observed in a study of blood T cell repertoires in COVID-19. Study overall: The United States, Italy and Spain supplied acute and convalescent COVID-19 samples. Sample material is recorded as cDNA or gDNA derived from T cells, B-cell-depleted T cells, or PBMCs.

Original processing methods: Reference gene primer amplification gave nucleated cell count estimates. Here immunoSEQ multiplex PCR was the method, and the copy in TCRdb shows in-frame clones only, minus some. V, J and clone size derive from that table, while D and trimming were established from the DNA sequence. The sample shows around 100,000 clones, 84% of them seen only once. CDR1 is SGHNT, CDR2 YYREEE, per germline (reference sequence). This CDR3 comprises 15 residues. V lost 4 bases and J 5 bases, leaving 15 bases between the germline ends. The sequencing input was peripheral blood. This receptor was identified in a human donor in a cohort sampled during active or convalescent COVID-19. The rearrangement links TRBV5-4 to TRBJ2-2, with a tentative D call TRBD2 (6 bases). In DNA form, the CDR3 reads TGTGCCAGCAGCATCGGGACTGGGAGAACCGGGGAGCTGTTTTTT. It yields the protein CASSIGTGRTGELFF. The full variable domain, in which reference TRBV5-4 and TRBJ2-2 provide the parts outside the CDR3, is ETGVTQSPTHLIKTRGQQVTLRCSSQSGHNTVSWYQQALGQGPQFIFQYYREEENGRGNFPPRFSGLQFPNYSSELNVNALELDDSALYLCASSIGTGRTGELFFGEGSRLTVL.